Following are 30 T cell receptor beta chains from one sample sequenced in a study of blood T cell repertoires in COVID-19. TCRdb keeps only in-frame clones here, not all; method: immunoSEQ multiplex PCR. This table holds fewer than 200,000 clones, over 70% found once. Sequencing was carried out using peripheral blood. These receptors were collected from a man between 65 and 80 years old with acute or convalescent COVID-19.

The chain's CDR3 is CASSQKAAGEETQYF. CDR3 sequence (DNA): TGTGCCAGCAGCCAGAAAGCAGCAGGGGAAGAGACCCAGTACTTC. This sequence joins TRBV3-1 (or the pseudogene TRBV3-2) and TRBJ2-5, with D possibly TRBD1 on 6 matching bases. CDR1 is LGHDT, CDR2 YNNKEL, per germline (reference sequence). V was cut by 3 bases and J by 3 bases, with 14 bases left in between. This CDR3 is 15 amino acids long.

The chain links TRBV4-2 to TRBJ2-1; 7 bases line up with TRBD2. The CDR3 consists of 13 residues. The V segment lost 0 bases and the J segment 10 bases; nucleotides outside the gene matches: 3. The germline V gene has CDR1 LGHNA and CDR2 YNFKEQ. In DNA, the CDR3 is TGTGCCAGCAGCCAAGATACCGGGAGGGAGCAGTTCTTC. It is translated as CASSQDTGREQFF.

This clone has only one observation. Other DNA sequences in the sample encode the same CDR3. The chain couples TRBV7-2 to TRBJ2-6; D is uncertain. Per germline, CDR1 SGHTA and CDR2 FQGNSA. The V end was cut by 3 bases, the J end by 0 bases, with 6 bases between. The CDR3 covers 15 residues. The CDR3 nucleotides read TGTGCCAGCAGCTTTCCCCTCTCTGGGGCCAACGTCCTGACTTTC. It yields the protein CASSFPLSGANVLTF.

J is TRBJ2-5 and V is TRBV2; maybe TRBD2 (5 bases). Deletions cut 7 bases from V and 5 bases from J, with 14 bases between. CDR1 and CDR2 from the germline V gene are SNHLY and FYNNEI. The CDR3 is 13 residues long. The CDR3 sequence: CASKVTSSETQYF. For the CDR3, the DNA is TGTGCCAGCAAGGTCACTAGTTCTGAGACCCAGTACTTC.

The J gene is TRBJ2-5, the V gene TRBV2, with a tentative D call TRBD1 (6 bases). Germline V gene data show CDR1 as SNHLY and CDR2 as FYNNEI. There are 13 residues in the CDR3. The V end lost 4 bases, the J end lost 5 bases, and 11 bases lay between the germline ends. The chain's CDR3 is CASSAYRAETQYF. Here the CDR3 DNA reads TGTGCCAGCAGTGCATACAGGGCGGAGACCCAGTACTTC.

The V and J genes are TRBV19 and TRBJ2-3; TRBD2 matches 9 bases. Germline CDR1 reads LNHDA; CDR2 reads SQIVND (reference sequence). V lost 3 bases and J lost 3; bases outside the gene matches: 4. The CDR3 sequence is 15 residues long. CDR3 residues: CASSMALAGTDTQYF. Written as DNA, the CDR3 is TGTGCCAGTAGTATGGCTCTAGCGGGAACAGATACGCAGTATTTT.

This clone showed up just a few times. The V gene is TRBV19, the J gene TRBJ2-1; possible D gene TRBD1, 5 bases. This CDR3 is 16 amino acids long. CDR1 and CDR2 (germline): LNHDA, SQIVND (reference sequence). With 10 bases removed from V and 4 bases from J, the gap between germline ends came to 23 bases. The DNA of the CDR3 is TGTGCCACTATCCCGCCGTGGGGCCGAACTTACAATGAGCAGTTCTTC. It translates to CATIPPWGRTYNEQFF.

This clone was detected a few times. CDR3 bases: TGTGCCAGCAGACAGGACACTCACACTGAAGCTTTCTTT. Translation: CASRQDTHTEAFF. The chain couples TRBV12-3 or TRBV12-4 to TRBJ1-1, with D tentatively TRBD1 (5 bases). V gave up 6 bases and J gave up 3 bases, with 11 bases separating them. The CDR3 is 13 residues long.

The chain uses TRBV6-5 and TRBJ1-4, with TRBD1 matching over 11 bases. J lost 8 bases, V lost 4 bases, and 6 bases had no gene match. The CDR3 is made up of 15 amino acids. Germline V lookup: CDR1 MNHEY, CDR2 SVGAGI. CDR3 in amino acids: CASSSAGTGGEKLFF. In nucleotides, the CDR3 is TGTGCCAGCAGTTCAGCCGGGACAGGGGGAGAAAAACTGTTTTTT.

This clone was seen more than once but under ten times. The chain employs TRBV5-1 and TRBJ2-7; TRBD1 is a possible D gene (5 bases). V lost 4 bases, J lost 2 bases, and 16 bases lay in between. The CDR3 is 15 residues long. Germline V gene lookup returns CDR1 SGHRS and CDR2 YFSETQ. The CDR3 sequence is CASSTGRVQPYEQYF. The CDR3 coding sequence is TGCGCCAGCAGCACAGGACGTGTCCAGCCCTACGAGCAGTACTTC.

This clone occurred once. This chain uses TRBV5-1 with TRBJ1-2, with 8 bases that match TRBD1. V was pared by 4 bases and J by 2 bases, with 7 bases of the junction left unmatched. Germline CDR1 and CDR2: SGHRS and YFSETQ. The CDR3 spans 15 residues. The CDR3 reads CASSPAGQENYGYTF. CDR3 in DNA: TGCGCCAGCAGCCCCGCGGGACAGGAGAACTATGGCTACACCTTC.

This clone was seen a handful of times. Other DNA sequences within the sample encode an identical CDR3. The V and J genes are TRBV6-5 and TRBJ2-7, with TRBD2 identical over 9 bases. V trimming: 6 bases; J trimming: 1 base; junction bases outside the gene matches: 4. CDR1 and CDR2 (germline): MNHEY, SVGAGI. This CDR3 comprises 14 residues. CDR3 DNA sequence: TGTGCCAGCAGAGAGACTAGCGGATCCTACGAGCAGTACTTC. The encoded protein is CASRETSGSYEQYF.

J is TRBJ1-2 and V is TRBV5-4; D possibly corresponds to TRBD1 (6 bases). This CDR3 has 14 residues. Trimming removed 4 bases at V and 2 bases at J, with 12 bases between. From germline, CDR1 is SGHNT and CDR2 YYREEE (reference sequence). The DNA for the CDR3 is TGTGCCAGCAGCGTGACAGGTCAAAACTATGGCTACACCTTC. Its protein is CASSVTGQNYGYTF.

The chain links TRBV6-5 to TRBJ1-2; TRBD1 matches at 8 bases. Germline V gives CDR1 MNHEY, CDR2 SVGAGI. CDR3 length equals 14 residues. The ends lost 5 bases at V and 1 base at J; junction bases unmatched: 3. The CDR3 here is CASSRDRFNYGYTF. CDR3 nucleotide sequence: TGTGCCAGCAGTCGGGACAGGTTTAACTATGGCTACACCTTC.

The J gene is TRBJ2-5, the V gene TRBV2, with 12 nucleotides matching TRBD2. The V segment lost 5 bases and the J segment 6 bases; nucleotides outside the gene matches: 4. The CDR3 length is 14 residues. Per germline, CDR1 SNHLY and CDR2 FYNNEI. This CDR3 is CASSLAGGSKTQYF. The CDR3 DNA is TGTGCCAGCAGTCTAGCGGGAGGGTCTAAGACCCAGTACTTC.

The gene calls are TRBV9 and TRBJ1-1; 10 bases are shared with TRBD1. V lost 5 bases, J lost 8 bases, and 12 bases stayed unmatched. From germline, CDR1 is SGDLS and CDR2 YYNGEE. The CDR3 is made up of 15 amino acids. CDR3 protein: CASRRDRGKEEEAFF. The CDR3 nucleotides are TGTGCCAGCAGAAGGGACAGGGGAAAGGAAGAAGAAGCTTTCTTT.

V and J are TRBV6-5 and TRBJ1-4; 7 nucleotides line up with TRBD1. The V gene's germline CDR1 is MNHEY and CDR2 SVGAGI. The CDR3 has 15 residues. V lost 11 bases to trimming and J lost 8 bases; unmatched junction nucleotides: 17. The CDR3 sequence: CAGRTGAGGNEKLFF. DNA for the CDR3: TGTGCCGGTAGAACAGGGGCAGGGGGTAACGAAAAACTGTTTTTT.

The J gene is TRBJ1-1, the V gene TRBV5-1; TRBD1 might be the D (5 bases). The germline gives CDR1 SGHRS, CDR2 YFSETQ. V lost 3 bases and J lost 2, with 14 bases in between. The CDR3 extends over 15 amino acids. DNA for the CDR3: TGCGCCAGCAGCTCAGGACACACAGTCAACACTGAAGCTTTCTTT. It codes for CASSSGHTVNTEAFF.

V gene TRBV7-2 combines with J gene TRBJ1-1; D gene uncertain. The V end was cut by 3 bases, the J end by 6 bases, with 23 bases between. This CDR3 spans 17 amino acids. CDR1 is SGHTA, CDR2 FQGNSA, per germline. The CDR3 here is CASSFRGVGGELAEAFF. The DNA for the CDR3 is TGTGCCAGCAGCTTTCGTGGTGTAGGCGGCGAGTTGGCTGAAGCTTTCTTT.

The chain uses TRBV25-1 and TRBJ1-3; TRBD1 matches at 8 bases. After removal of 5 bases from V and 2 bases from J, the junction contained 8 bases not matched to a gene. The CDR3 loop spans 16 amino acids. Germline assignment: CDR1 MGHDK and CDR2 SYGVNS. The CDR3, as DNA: TGTGCCAGCAGTCCCTACGGGACAGGCACTGGAAACACCATATATTTT. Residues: CASSPYGTGTGNTIYF.

CDR3 loop: CASSGQGVEDQPQHF. As DNA, the CDR3 is TGTGCCAGCAGCGGACAGGGTGTAGAGGATCAGCCCCAGCATTTT. The chain has TRBV6-6 and TRBJ1-5, with 8 bases that match TRBD1. Trimming took 6 bases from V and 5 from J; bases not matched to a gene: 9. Germline V gives CDR1 MNHNY, CDR2 SVGAGI (reference sequence). This CDR3 comprises 15 residues.

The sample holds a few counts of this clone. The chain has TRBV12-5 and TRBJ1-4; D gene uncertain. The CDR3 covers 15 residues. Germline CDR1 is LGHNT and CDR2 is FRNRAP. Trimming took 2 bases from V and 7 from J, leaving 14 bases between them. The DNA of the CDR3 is TGTGCTAGTGGTTTGTCCGAGGGCGGGAGTGAAAAACTGTTTTTT. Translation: CASGLSEGGSEKLFF.

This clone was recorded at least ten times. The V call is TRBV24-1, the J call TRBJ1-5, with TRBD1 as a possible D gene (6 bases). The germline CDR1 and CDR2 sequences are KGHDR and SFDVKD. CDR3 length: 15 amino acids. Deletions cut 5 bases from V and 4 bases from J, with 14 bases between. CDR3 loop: CATSGGQTNNQPQHF. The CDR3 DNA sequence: TGTGCCACCAGTGGCGGACAGACAAATAATCAGCCCCAGCATTTT.

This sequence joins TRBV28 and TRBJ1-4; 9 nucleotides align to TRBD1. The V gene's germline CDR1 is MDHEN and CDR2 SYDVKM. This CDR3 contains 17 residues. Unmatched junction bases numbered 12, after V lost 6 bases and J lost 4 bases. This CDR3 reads CASSAGTGRGFNEKLFF. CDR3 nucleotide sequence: TGTGCCAGCAGCGCCGGGACAGGGAGGGGGTTTAATGAAAAACTGTTTTTT.

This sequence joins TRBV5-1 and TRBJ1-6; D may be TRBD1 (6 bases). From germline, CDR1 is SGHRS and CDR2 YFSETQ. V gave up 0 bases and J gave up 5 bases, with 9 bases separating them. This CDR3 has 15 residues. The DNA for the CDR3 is TGCGCCAGCAGCTTGGGAAGGACAGATAATTCACCCCTCCACTTT. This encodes CASSLGRTDNSPLHF.

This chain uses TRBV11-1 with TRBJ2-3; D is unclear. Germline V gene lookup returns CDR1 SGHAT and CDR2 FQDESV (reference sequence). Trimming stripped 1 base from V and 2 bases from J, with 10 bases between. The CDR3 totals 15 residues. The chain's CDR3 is CASSLGGDDTDTQYF. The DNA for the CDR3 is TGTGCCAGCAGCTTAGGAGGCGATGACACAGATACGCAGTATTTT. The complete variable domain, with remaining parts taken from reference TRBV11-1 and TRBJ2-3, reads EAEVAQSPRYKITEKSQAVAFWCDPISGHATLYWYRQILGQGPELLVQFQDESVVDDSQLPKDRFSAERLKGVDSTLKIQPAELGDSAMYLCASSLGGDDTDTQYFGPGTRLTVL.

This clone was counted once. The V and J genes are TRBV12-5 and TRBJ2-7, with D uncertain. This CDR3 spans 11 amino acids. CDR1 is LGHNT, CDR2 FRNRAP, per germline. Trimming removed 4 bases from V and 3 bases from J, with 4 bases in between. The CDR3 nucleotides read TGTGCTAGTGGTTCAGGCTACGAGCAGTACTTC. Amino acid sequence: CASGSGYEQYF.

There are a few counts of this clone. CDR3 sequence reads: CASSDRVQETQYF. The DNA for the CDR3 is TGTGCCAGCAGTGATCGTGTCCAAGAGACCCAGTACTTC. This sequence joins TRBV25-1 and TRBJ2-5; D not certain. With 3 bases removed from V and 1 base from J, the gap between germline ends came to 6 bases. The CDR3 runs 13 residues. Germline V gives CDR1 MGHDK, CDR2 SYGVNS. Full variable domain (outside the CDR3, taken from reference TRBV25-1 and TRBJ2-5): EADIYQTPRYLVIGTGKKITLECSQTMGHDKMYWYQQDPGMELHLIHYSYGVNSTEKGDLSSESTVSRIRTEHFPLTLESARPSHTSQYLCASSDRVQETQYFGPGTRLLVL.

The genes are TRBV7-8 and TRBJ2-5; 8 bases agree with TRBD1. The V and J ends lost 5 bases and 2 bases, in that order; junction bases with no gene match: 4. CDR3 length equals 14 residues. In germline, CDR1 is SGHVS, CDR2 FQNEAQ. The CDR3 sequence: CASSRGQGQETQYF. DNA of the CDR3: TGTGCCAGCAGCCGAGGACAGGGACAAGAGACCCAGTACTTC.

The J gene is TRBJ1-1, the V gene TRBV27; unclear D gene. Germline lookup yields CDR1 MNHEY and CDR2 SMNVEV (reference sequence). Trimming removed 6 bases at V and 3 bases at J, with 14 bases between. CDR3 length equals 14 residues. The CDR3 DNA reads TGTGCCAGCAGAGTCACAGCGGGGTACACTGAAGCTTTCTTT. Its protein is CASRVTAGYTEAFF.